The clone carrying this TCR beta chain is judged medium-sized. These data belong to a study of technical replicates of blood from several donors. The data were produced by immunoSEQ multiplex PCR, yet TCRdb's version contains in-frame clones alone and is incomplete. The sample records 50,000 or so clones, 92% being singletons. The TCR originated in a human donor in good health. Some clones in this sample may be carry-over from other donors' samples. Material for sequencing was PBMCs.

The CDR3 is CSVEVQANYEQYF. The CDR3 DNA is TGCAGCGTTGAAGTACAGGCGAACTACGAGCAGTACTTC. The genes are TRBV29-1 and TRBJ2-7, with D maybe TRBD1 (5 bases). V lost 1 base and J lost 3, with 10 bases in between. CDR1 and CDR2 from the germline V gene are SQVTM and ANQGSEA. The CDR3 has 13 residues.